Shown below are 9 T cell receptor beta chains from a single sample sequenced in a study of monozygotic twins with cystic fibrosis. This table comes from immunoSEQ multiplex PCR, and its TCRdb copy is limited to in-frame clones, with some not included. Among 30,000 to 35,000 clones, more than 55% were seen once, and the ten largest hold around 0.8%. What was sequenced was blood. Receptor source: a girl aged 10 to 17 with cystic fibrosis.

The chain carries TRBV9 and TRBJ2-1; D could derive from TRBD1 or TRBD2 (6 bases each). Germline V CDR1 and CDR2: SGDLS, YYNGEE. V lost 3 bases, J lost 1 base, and 11 bases lay in between. This CDR3 comprises 15 residues. The CDR3 DNA reads TGTGCCAGCAGCGCCGGGGGCTCTTCCTACAATGAGCAGTTCTTC. Amino acid sequence: CASSAGGSSYNEQFF.

This clone has just a few counts. The chain links TRBV25-1 to TRBJ2-2, with a tentative D call TRBD2 (6 bases). Trimming shortened V by 2 bases and J by 1 base, and 8 bases separated the two germline ends. Germline values: CDR1 MGHDK, CDR2 SYGVNS. The CDR3 runs to 15 residues. The CDR3 nucleotides are TGTGCCAGCAGTGAAACGGGGGTGAACACCGGGGAGCTGTTTTTT. This sequence encodes CASSETGVNTGELFF.

The rearrangement uses TRBV7-9 and TRBJ1-2; D not certain. This CDR3 spans 17 amino acids. The germline V gene has CDR1 SEHNR and CDR2 FQNEAQ (reference sequence). Trimming left V 5 bases short and J 2 bases short, with 21 bases between. CDR3 sequence reads: CASSPFLITDLNYGYTF. The CDR3 coding sequence is TGTGCCAGCAGCCCCTTCTTAATAACAGATCTAAACTATGGCTACACCTTC.

V is TRBV2 and J is TRBJ2-7, with 10 nucleotides matching TRBD2. The V and J ends lost 5 bases and 6 bases, in that order; junction bases with no gene match: 13. There are 16 residues in the CDR3. Germline V gene lookup returns CDR1 SNHLY and CDR2 FYNNEI. Here the CDR3 reads CASSQGRAGGPGEQYF. Written as DNA, the CDR3 is TGTGCCAGCAGTCAAGGGAGAGCGGGAGGGCCGGGCGAGCAGTACTTC.

The gene calls are TRBV19 and TRBJ1-2; D possibly corresponds to TRBD1 (5 bases). Deletions cut 8 bases from V and 1 base from J, with 11 bases between. CDR3 length equals 13 residues. In germline, CDR1 is LNHDA, CDR2 SQIVND (reference sequence). The CDR3 DNA reads as TGTGCCAGTTCGGGGGGACTTAACTATGGCTACACCTTC. Translated, it gives CASSGGLNYGYTF.

The chain combines TRBV2 with TRBJ2-1; TRBD1 agrees at 9 bases. V shed 4 bases and J 5 bases; nucleotides not matched to a gene: 6. Germline V lookup: CDR1 SNHLY, CDR2 FYNNEI. The CDR3 spans 15 residues. The DNA for the CDR3 is TGTGCCAGCAGTGCCCGGACAGGGGTGGACAATGAGCAGTTCTTC. Residues: CASSARTGVDNEQFF.

This clone was recorded once. The V call is TRBV25-1, the J call TRBJ2-2; 9 bases map to TRBD1. The CDR3 spans 15 residues. Germline V gene sequence: CDR1 MGHDK, CDR2 SYGVNS. Unmatched junction bases numbered 3, after V lost 4 bases and J lost 3 bases. The chain's CDR3 is CASSAQGAHTGELFF. The CDR3 nucleotides read TGTGCCAGCAGTGCACAGGGGGCCCACACCGGGGAGCTGTTTTTT.

The CDR3 sequence is CASSLFSLGTRVDQPQHF. In nucleotides, the CDR3 is TGTGCCAGCAGTTTATTCAGTTTGGGCACCAGGGTCGATCAGCCCCAGCATTTT. The rearrangement uses TRBV27 and TRBJ1-5; TRBD1 is a possible D gene (5 bases). Trimming took 1 base from V and 5 from J, leaving 21 bases between them. Per the germline V gene, CDR1 is MNHEY and CDR2 is SMNVEV (reference sequence). This CDR3 is 18 amino acids long.

The rearrangement uses TRBV4-3 and TRBJ2-1, with D perhaps TRBD1 or TRBD2 (5 bases each). V was shortened by 4 bases and J by 8 bases, with 21 bases between the two germline ends. The CDR3 has 16 amino acids. CDR1 is LGHNA, CDR2 YSLEER, per germline. CDR3 protein: CASSPVGTYYGDEQFF. The CDR3 nucleotides are TGCGCCAGCAGCCCGGTCGGGACCTACTACGGGGATGAGCAGTTCTTC.